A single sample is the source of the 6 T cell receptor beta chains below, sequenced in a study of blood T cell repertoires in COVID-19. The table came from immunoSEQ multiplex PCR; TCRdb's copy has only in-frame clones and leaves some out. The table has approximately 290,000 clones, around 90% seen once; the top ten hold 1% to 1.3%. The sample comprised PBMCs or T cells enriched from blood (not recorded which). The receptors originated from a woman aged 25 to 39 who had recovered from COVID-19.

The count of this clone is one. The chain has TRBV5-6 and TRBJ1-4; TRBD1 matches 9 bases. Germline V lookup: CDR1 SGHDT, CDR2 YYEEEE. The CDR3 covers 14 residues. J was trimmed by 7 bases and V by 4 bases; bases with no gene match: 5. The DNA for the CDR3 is TGTGCCAGCAGCCACAGGGGGCGAAGTGAAAAACTGTTTTTT. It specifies CASSHRGRSEKLFF.

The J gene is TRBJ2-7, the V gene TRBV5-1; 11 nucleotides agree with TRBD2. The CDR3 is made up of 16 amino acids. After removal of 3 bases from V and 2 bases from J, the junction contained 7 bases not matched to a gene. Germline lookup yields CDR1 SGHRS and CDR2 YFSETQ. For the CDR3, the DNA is TGCGCCAGCAGCTCGTACACTAGCGGGAGAACCTACGAGCAGTACTTC. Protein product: CASSSYTSGRTYEQYF.

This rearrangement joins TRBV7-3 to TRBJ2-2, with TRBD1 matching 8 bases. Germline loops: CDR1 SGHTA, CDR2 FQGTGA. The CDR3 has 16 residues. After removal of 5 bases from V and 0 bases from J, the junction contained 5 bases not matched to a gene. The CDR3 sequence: CASSPTTGANTGELFF. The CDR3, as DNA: TGTGCCAGCAGCCCGACGACAGGGGCGAACACCGGGGAGCTGTTTTTT. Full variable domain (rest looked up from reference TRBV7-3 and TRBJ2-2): GAGVSQTPSNKVTEKGKYVELRCDPISGHTALYWYRQSLGQGPEFLIYFQGTGAADDSGLPNDRFFAVRPEGSVSTLKIQRTERGDSAVYLCASSPTTGANTGELFFGEGSRLTVL.

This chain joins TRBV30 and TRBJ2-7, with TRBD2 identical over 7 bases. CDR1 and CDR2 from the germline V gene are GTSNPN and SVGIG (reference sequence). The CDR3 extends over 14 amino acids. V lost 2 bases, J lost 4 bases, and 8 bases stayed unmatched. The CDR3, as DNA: TGTGCCTGGAGTACCACTAGCGTAGGATACGAGCAGTACTTC. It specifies CAWSTTSVGYEQYF.

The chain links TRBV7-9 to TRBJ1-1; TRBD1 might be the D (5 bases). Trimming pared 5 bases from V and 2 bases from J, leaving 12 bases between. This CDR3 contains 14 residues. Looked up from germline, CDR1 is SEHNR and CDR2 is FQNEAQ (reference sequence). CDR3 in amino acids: CASSTGGPNTEAFF. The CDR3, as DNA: TGTGCCAGCAGCACAGGTGGTCCTAACACTGAAGCTTTCTTT. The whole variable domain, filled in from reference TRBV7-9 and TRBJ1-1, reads DTGVSQNPRHKITKRGQNVTFRCDPISEHNRLYWYRQTLGQGPEFLTYFQNEAQLEKSRLLSDRFSAERPKGSFSTLEIQRTEQGDSAMYLCASSTGGPNTEAFFGQGTRLTVV.

CDR3 residues: CASSLDRVSTDTQYF. The CDR3 coding sequence is TGTGCCAGCAGCTTAGATCGGGTTAGTACGGATACGCAGTATTTT. The chain employs TRBV7-9 and TRBJ2-3; no reliable D call. V was clipped by 1 base and J by 6 bases, with 14 bases between them. The CDR3 is made up of 15 amino acids. Germline values: CDR1 SEHNR, CDR2 FQNEAQ (reference sequence).